What follows are 30 T cell receptor beta chains derived from one specimen sequenced in a study of blood T cell repertoires in COVID-19 (dated by TCRdb to the early 2020s). The library was obtained by the immunoSEQ multiplex PCR assay. The table comes from immuneACCESS by way of TCRdb, which keeps in-frame sequences with V and J called. Part of the clones is missing from these tables; in studies checked, under half for an unresolved V gene and the rest for unknown reasons. In this sample the table shows about 200,000 clones, approximately 88% of which occur a single time. The biggest ten clones account for around 8.9% of the sample. The sample consisted of PBMCs or T cells enriched from blood (not recorded which). These TCRs come from a woman younger than 30 who had recovered from COVID-19.

This clone has only one observation. V is TRBV7-9 and J is TRBJ2-7; 11 nucleotides agree with TRBD2. V gave up 5 bases and J gave up 2 bases; unmatched junction bases: 17. Germline CDR1 is SEHNR and CDR2 is FQNEAQ (reference sequence). The CDR3 totals 19 residues. In DNA, the CDR3 is TGTGCCAGCAGCCTCCCAGGACACCCCCAGACTAGCGGGACCTACGAGCAGTACTTC. Its translation: CASSLPGHPQTSGTYEQYF.

The rearrangement links TRBV27 to TRBJ2-7, with TRBD1 matching over 9 bases. The length of the CDR3 is 15 residues. Germline CDR1 is MNHEY and CDR2 is SMNVEV (reference sequence). With V trimmed by 0 bases and J by 1 base, 1 base remained unmatched. For the CDR3, the DNA is TGTGCCAGCAGTTTATCGGGACAGGGATCCTACGAGCAGTACTTC. Translation gives CASSLSGQGSYEQYF.

This chain uses TRBV2 with TRBJ1-5; 7 nucleotides line up with TRBD1. The V segment lost 6 bases and the J segment 1 base; nucleotides outside the gene matches: 3. CDR1 is SNHLY, CDR2 FYNNEI, per germline. The CDR3 extends over 14 amino acids. Written as DNA, the CDR3 is TGTGCCAGCAGACCCAGGGGGAGCAATCAGCCCCAGCATTTT. It codes for CASRPRGSNQPQHF.

This chain uses TRBV20-1 with TRBJ1-1; D gene uncertain. Germline V gene data show CDR1 as DFQATT and CDR2 as SNEGSKA (reference sequence). V lost 6 bases, J lost 6 bases, and 11 bases lay in between. This CDR3 comprises 11 residues. CDR3 bases: TGCAGTGCCTACGAGAGGGCTGAAGCTTTCTTT. Encoded protein: CSAYERAEAFF.

The chain couples TRBV6-5 to TRBJ1-5; the D is unclear. In germline, CDR1 is MNHEY, CDR2 SVGAGI. Deletions cut 6 bases from V and 4 bases from J, with 7 bases between. The CDR3 has 12 residues. In DNA form, the CDR3 reads TGTGCCAGCAGGGGCAGTAATCAGCCCCAGCATTTT. Its protein product is CASRGSNQPQHF.

This clone came up a few times. Different DNA sequences within this sample yield the same CDR3. The chain uses TRBV24-1 and TRBJ2-3; D perhaps matches TRBD2 (6 bases). V shed 5 bases and J shed 3 bases, with 11 bases lying between them. The CDR3 sequence is 14 residues long. The germline V gene has CDR1 KGHDR and CDR2 SFDVKD. The CDR3 is CATSAGVGTDTQYF. DNA for the CDR3: TGTGCCACCAGTGCGGGGGTAGGGACAGATACGCAGTATTTT.

The table lists this clone with a count of one. The rearrangement links TRBV10-3 to TRBJ2-1; a possible D gene is TRBD1 (5 bases). The CDR3 covers 14 residues. Trimming removed 0 bases from V and 6 bases from J, with 9 bases in between. The V gene's germline CDR1 is ENHRY and CDR2 SYGVKD. The CDR3 here is CAISESQGGNEQFF. In DNA form, the CDR3 reads TGTGCCATCAGTGAGTCCCAGGGTGGCAATGAGCAGTTCTTC.

V usage is TRBV5-1 and J usage is TRBJ2-3; tentatively, D is TRBD2 (7 bases). V lost 4 bases to trimming and J lost 2 bases, with 14 bases between them. CDR1 and CDR2 (germline): SGHRS, YFSETQ. This CDR3 region has 15 residues. CDR3 in amino acids: CASSPSGGPTDTQYF. CDR3 bases: TGCGCCAGCAGCCCGTCGGGGGGCCCCACAGATACGCAGTATTTT.

The chain couples TRBV29-1 to TRBJ1-6; D might be TRBD1 (5 bases). V dropped 5 bases and J dropped 7 bases, with 15 bases sitting between them. This CDR3 region has 14 residues. Germline V CDR1 and CDR2: SQVTM, ANQGSEA. The CDR3 coding sequence is TGCAGCGTTAGAACAGGCGCCTCGAATTCACCCCTCCACTTT. Amino acids: CSVRTGASNSPLHF.

The chain recombines TRBV2 with TRBJ1-3, with D possibly TRBD1 on 6 matching bases. The CDR3 runs to 16 residues. Germline CDR1 reads SNHLY; CDR2 reads FYNNEI. V was clipped by 7 bases and J by 0 bases, with 16 bases between them. The CDR3 nucleotides read TGTGCCAGCACCGTGGACAGAAGCCTCTCTGGAAACACCATATATTTT. It yields the protein CASTVDRSLSGNTIYF. Full variable domain (rest looked up from reference TRBV2 and TRBJ1-3): EPEVTQTPSHQVTQMGQEVILRCVPISNHLYFYWYRQILGQKVEFLVSFYNNEISEKSEIFDDQFSVERPDGSNFTLKIRSTKLEDSAMYFCASTVDRSLSGNTIYFGEGSWLTVV.

This clone was recorded only once. This chain connects TRBV3-1 (or the pseudogene TRBV3-2) to TRBJ1-6; D is perhaps TRBD1 (6 bases). There are 18 residues in the CDR3. Trimming took off 2 bases at V and 1 base at J, with 15 bases between the two ends. Germline V gene data show CDR1 as LGHDT and CDR2 as YNNKEL (reference sequence). CDR3 sequence (DNA): TGTGCCAGCAGCCAATGGGGGCGCGTGGGGTCCTATAATTCACCCCTCCACTTT. It codes for CASSQWGRVGSYNSPLHF.

J is TRBJ1-2 and V is TRBV19; tentative D call: TRBD1 (5 bases). The CDR3 consists of 14 residues. Germline lookup yields CDR1 LNHDA and CDR2 SQIVND (reference sequence). Trimming left V 0 bases short and J 7 bases short, with 12 bases between. DNA of the CDR3: TGTGCCAGTAGTATAGAAGCGTCTAGGGGTGGCTACACCTTC. It translates to CASSIEASRGGYTF.

The CDR3 here is CASSRPPEDNEQFF. The CDR3 DNA reads as TGTGCCAGCAGCCGTCCCCCGGAGGACAATGAGCAGTTCTTC. The V call is TRBV3-1 (or the pseudogene TRBV3-2), the J call TRBJ2-1, with a weak D call TRBD2 (5 bases). This CDR3 is 14 amino acids long. V lost 4 bases, J lost 5 bases, and 12 bases lay in between. The germline CDR1 and CDR2 sequences are LGHDT and YNNKEL (reference sequence).

The CDR3 DNA follows: TGTGCCAGCAGCGTAGAACCCTCCAGGGGGCCGGGAAACACCATATATTTT. This codes for CASSVEPSRGPGNTIYF. V gene TRBV9 combines with J gene TRBJ1-3; 8 bases map to TRBD1. V lost 0 bases and J lost 4; bases outside the gene matches: 9. The germline gives CDR1 SGDLS, CDR2 YYNGEE. The length of the CDR3 is 17 residues.

This chain uses TRBV6-1 with TRBJ2-1, with D possibly matching TRBD2 (6 bases). V lost 1 base to trimming and J lost 6 bases, with 13 bases between them. Germline values: CDR1 MNHNS, CDR2 SASEGT. The CDR3 totals 15 residues. CDR3 region: CASSEELAAANEQFF. In DNA form, the CDR3 reads TGTGCCAGCAGTGAAGAATTAGCGGCGGCCAATGAGCAGTTCTTC.

V usage is TRBV5-4 and J usage is TRBJ1-1, with 7 bases fitting TRBD1. J gave up 7 bases and V 2 bases, and 11 bases lay outside the gene matches. The germline V gene has CDR1 SGHNT and CDR2 YYREEE (reference sequence). The CDR3 length is 15 residues. This CDR3 is CASSLALQGSGEAFF. CDR3 nucleotide sequence: TGTGCCAGCAGCTTAGCCCTACAGGGGAGCGGTGAAGCTTTCTTT.

The chain carries TRBV13 and TRBJ1-6, with 9 bases lining up with TRBD1. The V and J ends lost 4 bases and 7 bases, in that order; junction bases with no gene match: 2. The CDR3 consists of 14 residues. The germline CDR1 and CDR2 sequences are PRHDT and FYEKMQ (reference sequence). CDR3 sequence (DNA): TGTGCCAGCAGCTCCGGGACAGGGAATTCACCCCTCCACTTT. Translating gives CASSSGTGNSPLHF.

Regarding this clone: A junction boundary mismatches the germline segment, possibly from a read error. The J gene is TRBJ2-7, the V gene TRBV28; TRBD1 is a possible D gene (5 bases). Germline CDR1 reads MDHEN; CDR2 reads SYDVKM. The CDR3 has 13 residues. The CDR3 region is CASSHGHTYEQYF. The CDR3 DNA reads TGTGCTAGCAGCCACGGACATACCTACGAGCAGTACTTC. The full variable domain, with the rest looked up from reference TRBV28 and TRBJ2-7, is DVKVTQSSRYLVKRTGEKVFLECVQDMDHENMFWYRQDPGLGLRLIYFSYDVKMKEKGDIPEGYSVSREKKERFSLILESASTNQTSMYLCASSHGHTYEQYFGPGTRLTVT.

The CDR3: CASSLELGDYGYTF. The CDR3 bases are TGTGCCAGCAGCTTAGAATTGGGAGACTATGGCTACACCTTC. V gene TRBV11-2 combines with J gene TRBJ1-2; D gene ambiguous. From germline, CDR1 is SGHAT and CDR2 FQNNGV. The CDR3 loop spans 14 amino acids. The germline V and J ends were trimmed by 0 bases and 3 bases, with 8 bases remaining between them.

The chain links TRBV20-1 to TRBJ2-3; TRBD1 might be the D (6 bases). This CDR3 region has 12 residues. In germline, CDR1 is DFQATT, CDR2 SNEGSKA (reference sequence). Trimming removed 6 bases from V and 4 bases from J, with 11 bases in between. CDR3 protein: CSASTGSDTQYF. CDR3 coding DNA: TGCAGTGCCAGTACAGGGTCAGATACGCAGTATTTT.

The chain links TRBV11-2 to TRBJ2-1; TRBD1 aligns across 8 bases. V trimming: 1 base; J trimming: 4 bases; junction bases outside the gene matches: 0. The germline CDR1 and CDR2 sequences are SGHAT and FQNNGV. The CDR3 extends over 14 amino acids. CDR3 protein: CASSLGQGYNEQFF. CDR3 in DNA: TGTGCCAGCAGCTTAGGACAGGGGTACAATGAGCAGTTCTTC.

V usage is TRBV5-4 and J usage is TRBJ2-2, with TRBD1 as a possible D gene (5 bases). CDR1 SGHNT and CDR2 YYREEE come from the germline V gene (reference sequence). CDR3 length equals 13 residues. The V gene lost 9 bases and the J gene lost 1 base, with 10 bases spanning the gap. Here the CDR3 DNA reads TGTGCCACTGTTCAGGGGAACACCGGGGAGCTGTTTTTT. Translating it yields CATVQGNTGELFF.

The chain has TRBV10-1 and TRBJ2-2; 8 bases align to TRBD2. Germline lookup yields CDR1 WNHNN and CDR2 SYGVQD (reference sequence). The CDR3 has 14 residues. Trimming cost V 4 bases and J 3 bases; bases outside gene matches: 1. The CDR3 is CASSVGGDTGELFF. The CDR3 coding sequence is TGCGCCAGCAGTGTCGGGGGGGACACCGGGGAGCTGTTTTTT.

The chain couples TRBV5-4 to TRBJ1-3, with D hard to call. This CDR3 has 16 amino acids. The germline V gene encodes CDR1 SGHNT and CDR2 YYREEE (reference sequence). V lost 0 bases to trimming and J lost 1 base, with 11 bases between them. The CDR3 loop is CASSLGGGSSGNTIYF. The CDR3 DNA follows: TGTGCCAGCAGCTTGGGAGGTGGATCTTCTGGAAACACCATATATTTT.

The V gene is TRBV9, the J gene TRBJ1-4, with TRBD1 as a possible D gene (6 bases). The V end was cut by 0 bases, the J end by 8 bases, with 14 bases between. This CDR3 has 15 amino acids. Germline V CDR1 and CDR2: SGDLS, YYNGEE. The chain's CDR3 is CASSVAAGAMEKLFF. The CDR3 region has the DNA TGTGCCAGCAGCGTAGCTGCAGGGGCGATGGAAAAACTGTTTTTT.

The gene calls are TRBV4-1 and TRBJ2-7, with TRBD2 as a possible D gene (7 bases). Germline V gene sequence: CDR1 MGHRA, CDR2 YSYEKL. This CDR3 comprises 15 residues. V lost 1 base, J lost 7 bases, and 17 bases lay in between. CDR3 DNA sequence: TGCGCCAGCAGCCAAGGGGCGGGGGCGCGCATGGAGCAGTACTTC. Its protein is CASSQGAGARMEQYF.

This clone was counted only a few times. V usage is TRBV6-5 and J usage is TRBJ1-1, with TRBD1 matching 7 bases. V was pared by 5 bases and J by 7 bases, with 7 bases of the junction left unmatched. Germline-derived CDR1 and CDR2 are MNHEY and SVGAGI. The CDR3 is 13 amino acids. This CDR3 is CASSRDRASEAFF. The CDR3 region has the DNA TGTGCCAGCAGTAGAGACAGGGCTAGTGAAGCTTTCTTT.

V is TRBV2 and J is TRBJ2-3; D possibly corresponds to TRBD2 (5 bases). Germline V gene lookup returns CDR1 SNHLY and CDR2 FYNNEI. The V end lost 1 base, the J end lost 5 bases, and 10 bases lay between the germline ends. CDR3 length: 14 amino acids. The CDR3 DNA follows: TGTGCCAGCAGTGAAGGTCTGGCGGGAGATACGCAGTATTTT. The encoded protein is CASSEGLAGDTQYF.

This sequence joins TRBV11-2 and TRBJ2-7; 8 bases line up with TRBD1. CDR1 and CDR2 (germline): SGHAT, FQNNGV. The CDR3 has 12 amino acids. The V segment lost 5 bases and the J segment 6 bases; nucleotides outside the gene matches: 3. CDR3 in amino acids: CASSPDRAEQYF. The CDR3 DNA reads TGTGCCAGCAGCCCGGACAGGGCCGAGCAGTACTTC.

The chain uses TRBV18 and TRBJ1-1; tentatively, D is TRBD1 (6 bases). This CDR3 region has 14 residues. Germline V gene data show CDR1 as KGHSH and CDR2 as LQKENI. Trimming left V 5 bases short and J 5 bases short, with 15 bases between. The chain's CDR3 is CASSSGDTQTEAFF. The DNA of the CDR3 is TGTGCCAGCTCATCCGGGGACACCCAAACTGAAGCTTTCTTT. Based on the CDR3 plus reference TRBV18 and TRBJ1-1, the full variable domain is NAGVMQNPRHLVRRRGQEARLRCSPMKGHSHVYWYRQLPEEGLKFMVYLQKENIIDESGMPKERFSAEFPKEGPSILRIQQVVRGDSAAYFCASSSGDTQTEAFFGQGTRLTVV.